This TCR beta chain is from a study of cytomegalovirus exposure and HLA in healthy donors. At the level of the study: An early data release held some 89 million unique TCRs from HLA-typed donors. General study findings and limits: Per a later analysis, HLA-associated TCR beta chains showed more clonal expansion than other, equally common TCR beta chains.

With respect to this clone: No antigen is known for it.

Primers included in the PCR were 60 Vbeta and 13 Jbeta primers. Measured with immunoSEQ multiplex PCR; TCRdb has only the in-frame clones, and not every one. The profile shows some 150,000 clones, approximately 77% of them singletons. Healthy bone marrow donors made up the donor group. There are 15 residues in the CDR3. Germline values: CDR1 SNHLY, CDR2 FYNNEI. Trimming took 6 bases from V and 1 from J, leaving 15 bases between them. The V call is TRBV2, the J call TRBJ1-1, with a possible D match to TRBD1 (6 bases). The sample was PBMCs. This receptor was obtained from a woman in her thirties or forties in good health and CMV-seronegative. CDR3 protein: CASRKGGGQNTEAFF. The DNA of the CDR3 is TGTGCCAGCAGAAAAGGGGGGGGACAGAACACTGAAGCTTTCTTT.